The 18 T cell receptor beta chains below all came from one sample that was sequenced in a study of shared clonotypes between healthy human individuals. The method was immunoSEQ multiplex PCR; TCRdb's version includes in-frame clones alone and lacks a portion of them. This table has fewer than 3 million clones, under 95% appearing once. The sample was naive CD4+ T cells from PBMCs. The subset here: CD45RA+ positively selected. All receptors come from a man aged 18 to 35 in good health. Some clones in this sample may be carry-over from other donors' samples.

The chain has TRBV27 and TRBJ2-3; D is unresolved. CDR3 length: 15 residues. CDR1 is MNHEY, CDR2 SMNVEV, per germline (reference sequence). The V end was cut by 5 bases, the J end by 6 bases, with 18 bases between. The CDR3 coding sequence is TGTGCCAGCAGTCCCCGCTCTCCGCTTGGGGATACGCAGTATTTT. Encoded protein: CASSPRSPLGDTQYF.

With regard to this clone: Other DNA sequences in this specimen translate into the identical CDR3. The chain couples TRBV18 to TRBJ2-2; D remains unclear. Germline V CDR1 and CDR2: KGHSH, LQKENI. V was cut by 2 bases and J by 2 bases, with 9 bases left in between. CDR3 length: 15 residues. Here the CDR3 reads CASSPRQANTGELFF. DNA of the CDR3: TGTGCCAGCTCACCAAGGCAAGCTAACACCGGGGAGCTGTTTTTT.

This sequence joins TRBV19 and TRBJ2-3, with D tentatively TRBD1 (6 bases). CDR1 is LNHDA, CDR2 SQIVND, per germline (reference sequence). The CDR3 is 17 residues long. V was cut by 6 bases and J by 4 bases, with 23 bases left in between. The CDR3: CASRRRLQGRYADTQYF. Here the CDR3 DNA reads TGTGCCAGTAGGCGACGCTTACAGGGACGTTATGCAGATACGCAGTATTTT.

The chain links TRBV10-3 to TRBJ1-2; D call uncertain. Germline CDR1 is ENHRY and CDR2 is SYGVKD. The CDR3 is 14 residues long. Trimming removed 4 bases from V and 6 bases from J, with 15 bases in between. DNA for the CDR3: TGTGCCATCAGTGTCGTTATGGGGAGCGATGGCTACACCTTC. This sequence encodes CAISVVMGSDGYTF.

This chain uses TRBV14 with TRBJ2-7; 10 positions match TRBD1. Germline V lookup: CDR1 SGHDN, CDR2 FVKESK. V gave up 1 base and J gave up 6 bases; unmatched junction bases: 9. The CDR3 spans 16 residues. The CDR3 bases are TGTGCCAGCAGCCAAGTGGTGGGACAGGGGTCCAGCGAGCAGTACTTC. It encodes CASSQVVGQGSSEQYF. Variable domain in full (rest from reference TRBV14 and TRBJ2-7): EAGVTQFPSHSVIEKGQTVTLRCDPISGHDNLYWYRRVMGKEIKFLLHFVKESKQDESGMPNNRFLAERTGGTYSTLKVQPAELEDSGVYFCASSQVVGQGSSEQYFGPGTRLTVT.

The chain uses TRBV28 and TRBJ2-2, with a possible D match to TRBD1 (5 bases). Trimming left V 6 bases short and J 5 bases short, with 19 bases between. Per the germline V gene, CDR1 is MDHEN and CDR2 is SYDVKM. The CDR3 has 16 residues. The CDR3 nucleotides are TGTGCCAGCAGACCCCCTTTCCAGGGATGGACCGGGGAGCTGTTTTTT. It yields the protein CASRPPFQGWTGELFF.

Notes on this clone: Other nucleotide sequences from this sample produce the same CDR3. V usage is TRBV30 and J usage is TRBJ1-1; D not certain. This CDR3 is 14 amino acids long. V was pared by 0 bases and J by 2 bases, with 10 bases between. Germline CDR1 is GTSNPN and CDR2 is SVGIG (reference sequence). CDR3 coding DNA: TGTGCCTGGAGTGTACAAGGAGGTAACACTGAAGCTTTCTTT. Translated, it gives CAWSVQGGNTEAFF.

J is TRBJ1-2 and V is TRBV18; no clear D. CDR1 is KGHSH and CDR2 is LQKENI in the germline V gene. Trimming stripped 1 base from V and 1 base from J, with 16 bases between. This CDR3 contains 17 residues. In DNA form, the CDR3 reads TGTGCCAGCTCACCACTAGGTACAGTTCCATTTAACTATGGCTACACCTTC. This sequence encodes CASSPLGTVPFNYGYTF.

The V call is TRBV5-1, the J call TRBJ2-2; 8 bases agree with TRBD1. The CDR3 has 15 residues. V gave up 5 bases and J gave up 0 bases; unmatched junction bases: 3. The germline gives CDR1 SGHRS, CDR2 YFSETQ. CDR3: CASRLQGANTGELFF. The CDR3 DNA reads TGCGCCAGCAGATTACAGGGGGCGAACACCGGGGAGCTGTTTTTT. Using reference TRBV5-1 and TRBJ2-2 for the parts outside the CDR3, the full variable domain is KAGVTQTPRYLIKTRGQQVTLSCSPISGHRSVSWYQQTPGQGLQFLFEYFSETQRNKGNFPGRFSGRQFSNSRSEMNVSTLELGDSALYLCASRLQGANTGELFFGEGSRLTVL.

This sequence joins TRBV7-3 and TRBJ2-5; tentatively, D is TRBD1 or TRBD2 (6 bases each). The CDR3 has 15 residues. Germline V gene lookup returns CDR1 SGHTA and CDR2 FQGTGA. V lost 5 bases and J 3 bases, leaving 16 bases between the germline ends. The CDR3 sequence is CASSRREGGEETQYF. In DNA, the CDR3 is TGTGCCAGCAGCCGGCGCGAGGGGGGCGAAGAGACCCAGTACTTC.

Notes on this clone: Other DNA sequences of this sample code for an identical CDR3. The rearrangement uses TRBV5-1 and TRBJ2-2, with 7 nucleotides matching TRBD2. CDR1 SGHRS and CDR2 YFSETQ come from the germline V gene. V lost 0 bases and J lost 2; bases outside the gene matches: 4. The CDR3 consists of 16 residues. CDR3 protein: CASSLGTSTNTGELFF. DNA of the CDR3: TGCGCCAGCAGCTTGGGGACTAGTACCAACACCGGGGAGCTGTTTTTT.

This rearrangement joins TRBV28 to TRBJ2-1; 9 bases line up with TRBD1. CDR1 and CDR2 (germline): MDHEN, SYDVKM. This CDR3 is 16 amino acids long. Losses at the gene ends were 3 bases for V and 6 bases for J; bases not matched to a gene: 9. The CDR3 here is CASSLGGTGTVNEQFF. The CDR3 DNA reads TGTGCCAGCAGTTTGGGGGGGACAGGGACGGTCAATGAGCAGTTCTTC.

The chain joins TRBV5-1 to TRBJ1-2, with D possibly being TRBD1 (5 bases). Trimming pared 0 bases from V and 3 bases from J, leaving 12 bases between. Germline values: CDR1 SGHRS, CDR2 YFSETQ. CDR3 size: 15 residues. In nucleotides, the CDR3 is TGCGCCAGCAGCTTGGCCCGGGGGATAGACTATGGCTACACCTTC. Translating it yields CASSLARGIDYGYTF.

The J gene is TRBJ1-1, the V gene TRBV28, with 9 positions matching TRBD1. Germline lookup yields CDR1 MDHEN and CDR2 SYDVKM. The CDR3 runs to 16 residues. Germline trimming cut 5 bases from V and 0 bases from J; bases unmatched to any gene: 7. DNA of the CDR3: TGTGCCAGCAGTCAAACAGGGGGCCGGGTGAACACTGAAGCTTTCTTT. The encoded protein is CASSQTGGRVNTEAFF. The complete variable domain, with remaining parts taken from reference TRBV28 and TRBJ1-1, reads DVKVTQSSRYLVKRTGEKVFLECVQDMDHENMFWYRQDPGLGLRLIYFSYDVKMKEKGDIPEGYSVSREKKERFSLILESASTNQTSMYLCASSQTGGRVNTEAFFGQGTRLTVV.

The genes are TRBV5-1 and TRBJ2-1; TRBD2 agrees at 8 bases. This CDR3 spans 14 amino acids. The ends lost 0 bases at V and 8 bases at J; junction bases unmatched: 4. Germline CDR1 is SGHRS and CDR2 is YFSETQ. The CDR3 DNA follows: TGCGCCAGCAGCTTGGGACTAGCGTACCATGAGCAGTTCTTC. Amino acid sequence: CASSLGLAYHEQFF.

Concerning this clone itself: Other DNA sequences from this sample encode an identical CDR3 as well. The chain couples TRBV10-3 to TRBJ2-5; a possible D gene is TRBD1 (6 bases). Germline loops: CDR1 ENHRY, CDR2 SYGVKD. This CDR3 is built from 13 residues. The germline V and J ends were trimmed by 6 bases and 1 base, with 9 bases remaining between them. The CDR3, as DNA: TGTGCCATCAGGGCGACAGGCCAAGAGACCCAGTACTTC. Translating it yields CAIRATGQETQYF.

V and J are TRBV19 and TRBJ1-5; tentative D call: TRBD1 (5 bases). V was pared by 3 bases and J by 3 bases, with 12 bases between. The CDR3 contains 15 residues. Germline V gene data show CDR1 as LNHDA and CDR2 as SQIVND (reference sequence). Written as DNA, the CDR3 is TGTGCCAGTAGTATGGGGCAGGCAGTCAATCAGCCCCAGCATTTT. Translated, it gives CASSMGQAVNQPQHF.

The V and J genes are TRBV18 and TRBJ2-2; a weak D match, TRBD2 (5 bases). The CDR3 has 14 amino acids. V lost 4 bases and J lost 1, with 7 bases in between. Germline V gene sequence: CDR1 KGHSH, CDR2 LQKENI. DNA of the CDR3: TGTGCCAGCTCACTCGGACTGAACACCGGGGAGCTGTTTTTT. It specifies CASSLGLNTGELFF.